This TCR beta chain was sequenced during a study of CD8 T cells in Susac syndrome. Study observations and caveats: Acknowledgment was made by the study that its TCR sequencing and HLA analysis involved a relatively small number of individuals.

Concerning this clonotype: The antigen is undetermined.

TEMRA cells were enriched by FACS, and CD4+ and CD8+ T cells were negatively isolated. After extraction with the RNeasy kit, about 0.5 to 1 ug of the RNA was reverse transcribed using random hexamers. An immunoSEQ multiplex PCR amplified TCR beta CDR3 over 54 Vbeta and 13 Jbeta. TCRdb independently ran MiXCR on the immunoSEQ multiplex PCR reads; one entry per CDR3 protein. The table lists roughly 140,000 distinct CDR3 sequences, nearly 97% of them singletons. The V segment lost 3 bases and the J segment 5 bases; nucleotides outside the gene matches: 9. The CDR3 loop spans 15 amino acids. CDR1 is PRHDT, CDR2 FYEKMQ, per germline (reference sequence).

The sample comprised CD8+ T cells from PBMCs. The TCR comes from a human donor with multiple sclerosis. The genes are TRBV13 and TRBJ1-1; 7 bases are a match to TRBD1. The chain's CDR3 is CASSLHQGVRTEAFF. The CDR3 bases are TGTGCCAGCAGCTTGCACCAGGGGGTACGGACTGAAGCTTTCTTT. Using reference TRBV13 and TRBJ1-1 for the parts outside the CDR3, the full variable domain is AAGVIQSPRHLIKEKRETATLKCYPIPRHDTVYWYQQGPGQDPQFLISFYEKMQSDKGSIPDRFSAQQFSDYHSELNMSSLELGDSALYFCASSLHQGVRTEAFFGQGTRLTVV.